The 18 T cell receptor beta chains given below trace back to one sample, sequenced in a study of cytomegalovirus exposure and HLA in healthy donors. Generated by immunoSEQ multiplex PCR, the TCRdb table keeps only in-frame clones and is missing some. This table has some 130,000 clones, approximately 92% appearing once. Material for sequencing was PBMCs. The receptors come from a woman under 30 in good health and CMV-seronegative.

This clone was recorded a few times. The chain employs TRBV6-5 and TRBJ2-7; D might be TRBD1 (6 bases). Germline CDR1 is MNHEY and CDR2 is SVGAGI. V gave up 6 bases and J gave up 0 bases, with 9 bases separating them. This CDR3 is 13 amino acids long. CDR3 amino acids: CASRRQASYEQYF. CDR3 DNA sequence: TGTGCCAGCAGAAGACAGGCCTCCTACGAGCAGTACTTC.

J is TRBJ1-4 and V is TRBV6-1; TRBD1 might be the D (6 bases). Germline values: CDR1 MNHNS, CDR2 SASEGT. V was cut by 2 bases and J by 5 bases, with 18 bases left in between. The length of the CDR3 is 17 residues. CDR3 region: CASSEPWFWDTNEKLFF. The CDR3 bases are TGTGCCAGCAGTGAACCTTGGTTTTGGGACACCAATGAAAAACTGTTTTTT.

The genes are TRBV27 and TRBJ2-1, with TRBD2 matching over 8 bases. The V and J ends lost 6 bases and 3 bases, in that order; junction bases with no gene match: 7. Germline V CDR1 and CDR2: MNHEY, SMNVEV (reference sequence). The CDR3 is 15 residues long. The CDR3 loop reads CASSPGLVNYNEQFF. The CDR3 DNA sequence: TGTGCCAGCAGCCCGGGACTAGTAAACTACAATGAGCAGTTCTTC.

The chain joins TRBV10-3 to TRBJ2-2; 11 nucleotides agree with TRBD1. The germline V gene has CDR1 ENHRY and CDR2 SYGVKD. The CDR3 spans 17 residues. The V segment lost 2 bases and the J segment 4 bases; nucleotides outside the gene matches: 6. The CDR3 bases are TGTGCCATCAGTGAGCCCCTCGGGACAGGGGGCACCGGGGAGCTGTTTTTT. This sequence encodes CAISEPLGTGGTGELFF.

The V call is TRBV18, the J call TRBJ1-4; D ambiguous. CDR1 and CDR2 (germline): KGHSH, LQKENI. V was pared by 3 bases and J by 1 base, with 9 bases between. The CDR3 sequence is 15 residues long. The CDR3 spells CASSPGTETNEKLFF. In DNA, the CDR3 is TGTGCCAGCTCACCCGGCACAGAAACTAATGAAAAACTGTTTTTT.

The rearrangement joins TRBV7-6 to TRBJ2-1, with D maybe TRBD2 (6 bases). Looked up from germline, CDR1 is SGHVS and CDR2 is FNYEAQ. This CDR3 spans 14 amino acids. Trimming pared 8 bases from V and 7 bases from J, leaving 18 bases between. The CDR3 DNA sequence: TGTGCCAGCGGAAGTCGGGAGCAATCTAATGAGCAGTTCTTC. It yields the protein CASGSREQSNEQFF.

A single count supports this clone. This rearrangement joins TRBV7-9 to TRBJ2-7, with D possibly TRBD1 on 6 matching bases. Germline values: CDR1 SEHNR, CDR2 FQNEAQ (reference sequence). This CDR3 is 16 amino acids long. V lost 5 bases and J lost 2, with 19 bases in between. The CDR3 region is CASSPGQRQTPYEQYF. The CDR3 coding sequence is TGTGCCAGCAGCCCCGGACAGAGACAAACACCCTACGAGCAGTACTTC.

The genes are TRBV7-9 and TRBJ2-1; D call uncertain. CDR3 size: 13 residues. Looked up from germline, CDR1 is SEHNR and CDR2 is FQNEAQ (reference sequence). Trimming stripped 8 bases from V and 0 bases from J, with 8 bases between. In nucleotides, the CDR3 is TGTGCCAGCGAGTTAGACTCCTACAATGAGCAGTTCTTC. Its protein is CASELDSYNEQFF.

DNA of the CDR3: TGTGCCAGCAGCTTAGGGGTTTCTGGCCTCCTAGGAGAGCAGTACTTC. Encoded protein: CASSLGVSGLLGEQYF. This rearrangement joins TRBV11-2 to TRBJ2-7; no definite D call. CDR1 is SGHAT and CDR2 is FQNNGV in the germline V gene. The CDR3 has 16 amino acids. V was trimmed by 1 base and J by 7 bases, leaving 20 bases between them.

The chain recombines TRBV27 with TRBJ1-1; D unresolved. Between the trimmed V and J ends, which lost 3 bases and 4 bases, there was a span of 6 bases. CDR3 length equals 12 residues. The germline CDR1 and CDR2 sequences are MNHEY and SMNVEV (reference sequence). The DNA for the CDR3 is TGTGCCAGCAGTTTTATCGGCACTGAAGCTTTCTTT. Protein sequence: CASSFIGTEAFF.

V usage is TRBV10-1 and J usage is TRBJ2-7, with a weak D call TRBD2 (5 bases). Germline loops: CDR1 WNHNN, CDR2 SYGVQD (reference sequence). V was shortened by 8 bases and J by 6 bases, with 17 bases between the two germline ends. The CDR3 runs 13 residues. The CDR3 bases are TGCGCCAGCGCAGGAAATAAGGAGGCCGAGCAGTACTTC. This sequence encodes CASAGNKEAEQYF.

In nucleotides, the CDR3 is TGCGCCAGCAGCTCATCCGGGACAGGGTTTAACTATGGCTACACCTTC. Translated: CASSSSGTGFNYGYTF. The chain uses TRBV5-1 and TRBJ1-2, with 9 bases lining up with TRBD1. V lost 3 bases and J lost 1; bases outside the gene matches: 7. CDR1 and CDR2 (germline): SGHRS, YFSETQ. The CDR3 is 16 amino acids.

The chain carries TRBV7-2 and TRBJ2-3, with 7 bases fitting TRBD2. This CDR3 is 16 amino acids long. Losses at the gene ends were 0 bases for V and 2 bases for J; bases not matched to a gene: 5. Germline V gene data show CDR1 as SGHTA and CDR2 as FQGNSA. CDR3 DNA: TGTGCCAGCAGCTTAGCGGGACTACCTAACACAGATACGCAGTATTTT. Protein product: CASSLAGLPNTDTQYF.

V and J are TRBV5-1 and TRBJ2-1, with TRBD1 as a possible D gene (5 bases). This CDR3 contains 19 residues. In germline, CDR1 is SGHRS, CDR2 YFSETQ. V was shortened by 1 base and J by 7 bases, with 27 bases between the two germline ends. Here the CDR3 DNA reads TGCGCCAGCAGCTTGAGCCTCCAGGGTTGGGGAAACTTCGGGAATGAGCAGTTCTTC. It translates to CASSLSLQGWGNFGNEQFF.

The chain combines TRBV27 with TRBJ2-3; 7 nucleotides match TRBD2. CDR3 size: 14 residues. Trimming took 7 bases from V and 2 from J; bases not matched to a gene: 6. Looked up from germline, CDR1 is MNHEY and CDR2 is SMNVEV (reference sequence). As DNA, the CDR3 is TGTGCCAGCACCCGGGACTACGCCACAGATACGCAGTATTTT. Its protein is CASTRDYATDTQYF.

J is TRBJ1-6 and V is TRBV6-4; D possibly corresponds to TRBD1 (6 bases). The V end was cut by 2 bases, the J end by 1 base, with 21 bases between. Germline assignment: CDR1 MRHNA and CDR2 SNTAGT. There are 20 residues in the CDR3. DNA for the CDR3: TGTGCCAGCAGTGACCCGGGACACCCAAGAGCAAGGTCCTATAATTCACCCCTCCACTTT. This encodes CASSDPGHPRARSYNSPLHF.

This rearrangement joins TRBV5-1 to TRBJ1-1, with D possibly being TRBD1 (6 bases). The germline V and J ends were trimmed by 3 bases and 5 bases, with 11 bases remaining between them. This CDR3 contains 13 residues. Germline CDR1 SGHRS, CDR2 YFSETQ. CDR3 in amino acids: CASSSGVLTEAFF. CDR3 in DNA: TGCGCCAGCAGCTCAGGGGTGTTGACTGAAGCTTTCTTT.

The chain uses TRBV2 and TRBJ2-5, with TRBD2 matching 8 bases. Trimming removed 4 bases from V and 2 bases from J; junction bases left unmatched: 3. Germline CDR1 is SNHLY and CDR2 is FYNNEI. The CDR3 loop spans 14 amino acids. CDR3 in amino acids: CASSATSAQETQYF. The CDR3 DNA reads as TGTGCCAGCAGTGCGACTAGCGCTCAAGAGACCCAGTACTTC.